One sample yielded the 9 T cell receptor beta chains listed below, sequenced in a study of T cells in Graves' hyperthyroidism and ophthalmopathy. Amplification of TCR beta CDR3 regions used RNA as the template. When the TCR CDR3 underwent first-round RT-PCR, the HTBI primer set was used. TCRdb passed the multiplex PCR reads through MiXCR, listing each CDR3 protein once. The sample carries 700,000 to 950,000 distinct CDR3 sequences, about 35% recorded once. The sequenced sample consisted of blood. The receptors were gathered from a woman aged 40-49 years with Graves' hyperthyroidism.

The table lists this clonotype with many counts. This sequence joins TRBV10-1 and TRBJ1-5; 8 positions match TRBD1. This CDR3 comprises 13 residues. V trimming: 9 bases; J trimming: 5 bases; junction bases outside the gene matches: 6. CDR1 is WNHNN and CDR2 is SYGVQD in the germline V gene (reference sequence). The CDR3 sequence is CASSRGPDQPQHF. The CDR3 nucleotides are TGCGCCAGTTCCAGGGGGCCCGATCAGCCCCAGCATTTT.

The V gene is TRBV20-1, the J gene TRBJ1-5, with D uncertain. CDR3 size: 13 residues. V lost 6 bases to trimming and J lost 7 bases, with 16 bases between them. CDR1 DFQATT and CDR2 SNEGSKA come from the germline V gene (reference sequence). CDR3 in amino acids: CSAPSRLFQPQHF. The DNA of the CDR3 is TGCAGTGCCCCATCCCGGTTATTCCAGCCCCAGCATTTT.

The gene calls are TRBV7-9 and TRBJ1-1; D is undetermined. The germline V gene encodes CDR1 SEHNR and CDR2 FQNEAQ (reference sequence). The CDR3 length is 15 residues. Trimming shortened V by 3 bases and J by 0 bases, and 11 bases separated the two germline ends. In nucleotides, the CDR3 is TGTGCCAGCAGCTTCCCCTCCGGGATGAACACTGAAGCTTTCTTT. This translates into CASSFPSGMNTEAFF.

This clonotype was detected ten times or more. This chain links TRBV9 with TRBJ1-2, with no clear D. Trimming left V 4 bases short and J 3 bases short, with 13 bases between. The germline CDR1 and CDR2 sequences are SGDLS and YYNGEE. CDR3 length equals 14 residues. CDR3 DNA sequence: TGTGCCAGCAGCATAGGAGGAGGAGACTATGGCTACACCTTC. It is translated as CASSIGGGDYGYTF.

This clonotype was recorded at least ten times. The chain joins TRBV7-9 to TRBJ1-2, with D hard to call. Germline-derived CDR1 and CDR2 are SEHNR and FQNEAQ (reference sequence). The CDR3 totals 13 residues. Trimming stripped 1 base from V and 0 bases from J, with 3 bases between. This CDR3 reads CASSLGANYGYTF. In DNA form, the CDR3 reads TGTGCCAGCAGCTTAGGGGCTAACTATGGCTACACCTTC.

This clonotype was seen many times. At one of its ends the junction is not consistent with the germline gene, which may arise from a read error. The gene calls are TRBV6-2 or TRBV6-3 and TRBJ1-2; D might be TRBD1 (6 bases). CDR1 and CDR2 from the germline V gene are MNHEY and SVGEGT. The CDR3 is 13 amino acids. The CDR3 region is CASSYSGAYAYTF. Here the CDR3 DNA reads TGTGCCAGCAGTTACTCGGGGGCTTATGCCTACACCTTC.

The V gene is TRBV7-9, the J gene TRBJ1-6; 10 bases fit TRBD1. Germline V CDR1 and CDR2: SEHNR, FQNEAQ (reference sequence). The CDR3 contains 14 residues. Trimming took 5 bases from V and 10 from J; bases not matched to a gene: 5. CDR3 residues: CASSQGTGVSPLHF. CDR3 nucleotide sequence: TGTGCCAGCAGCCAAGGGACAGGGGTATCACCCCTCCACTTT.

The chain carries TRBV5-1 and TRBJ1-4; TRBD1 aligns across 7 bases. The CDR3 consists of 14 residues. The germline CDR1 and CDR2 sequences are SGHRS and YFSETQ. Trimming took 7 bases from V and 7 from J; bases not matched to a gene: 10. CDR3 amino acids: CASRRQGGGEKLFF. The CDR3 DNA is TGCGCCAGCCGCAGACAGGGCGGAGGTGAAAAACTGTTTTTT. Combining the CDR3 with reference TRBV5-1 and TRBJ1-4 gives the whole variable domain KAGVTQTPRYLIKTRGQQVTLSCSPISGHRSVSWYQQTPGQGLQFLFEYFSETQRNKGNFPGRFSGRQFSNSRSEMNVSTLELGDSALYLCASRRQGGGEKLFFGSGTQLSVL.

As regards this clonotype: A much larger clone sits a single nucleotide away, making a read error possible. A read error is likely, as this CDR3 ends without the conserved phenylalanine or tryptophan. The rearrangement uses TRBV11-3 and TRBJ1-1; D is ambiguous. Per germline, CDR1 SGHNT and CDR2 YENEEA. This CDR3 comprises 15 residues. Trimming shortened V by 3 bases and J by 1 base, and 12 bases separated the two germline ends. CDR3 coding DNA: TGTGCCAGCAGCTTCCGCGCCTCGGCGAACACTGAAGCTTTCTCT. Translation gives CASSFRASANTEAFS.